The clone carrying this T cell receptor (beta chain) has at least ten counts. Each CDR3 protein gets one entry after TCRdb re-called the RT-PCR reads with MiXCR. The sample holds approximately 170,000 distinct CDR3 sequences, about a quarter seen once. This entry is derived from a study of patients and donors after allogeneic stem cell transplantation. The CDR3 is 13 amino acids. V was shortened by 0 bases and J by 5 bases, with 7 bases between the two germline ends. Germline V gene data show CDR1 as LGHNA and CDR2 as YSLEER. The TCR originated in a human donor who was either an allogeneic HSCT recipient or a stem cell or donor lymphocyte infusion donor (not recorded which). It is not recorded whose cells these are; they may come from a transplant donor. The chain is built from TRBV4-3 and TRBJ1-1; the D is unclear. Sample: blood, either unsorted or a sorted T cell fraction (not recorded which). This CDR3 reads CASSQDSLTEAFF. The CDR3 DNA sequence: TGCGCCAGCAGCCAAGATAGTCTTACTGAAGCTTTCTTT.